This T cell receptor beta chain was observed in a study of T cell responses to AZD1222 COVID-19 vaccine. Findings of the study overall: Among AZD1222 vaccinees, only five to seven were seropositive at baseline. Every sample of the repertoires postdated the peak T cell response. Clonal diversity may have been underestimated, and the donors were mostly white British, with more females than males.

The germline CDR1 and CDR2 sequences are KGHDR and SFDVKD. The CDR3 extends over 15 amino acids. Trimming took 5 bases from V and 6 from J, leaving 15 bases between them. This clone showed up just a few times. No antigen is known for it. The protocol was immunoSEQ multiplex PCR, while the TCRdb copy is restricted to in-frame clones and leaves out a portion. The data contain tens of thousands of clones, 80% to 90% of them singletons. The source is an adult who received the AZD1222 COVID-19 vaccine. The chain recombines TRBV24-1 with TRBJ2-2; possibly TRBD1 for D (5 bases). The sample here was peripheral blood, taken 28 days after the second AZD1222 dose. The CDR3 bases are TGTGCCACCAGTGTGGGTCAGGGCAGGCCCGGGGAGCTGTTTTTT. It codes for CATSVGQGRPGELFF.